This TCR beta chain was recovered during a study of a mutant IDH1 vaccine in newly diagnosed glioma (dated by TCRdb to about 2021). About the investigation overall: The roughly 30 treated patients were approximately 62% male and 37.5% female, with a mean age of about 43 years. Before enrollment, patients had received standard therapy of radiotherapy alone, temozolomide alone, or radiochemotherapy with temozolomide; most received the combination. Peripheral blood was drawn at six visits: V03 (baseline), V05, V07, V10, V12 and V13. Longitudinal TCRB deep sequencing was performed for roughly 27 treated patients wherever samples were available for exploratory analyses. Study-level results and caveats: Immune responses induced by the vaccine were seen in about 93% of patients across multiple MHC alleles. Pseudoprogression appeared unrelated to alterations in the top peripheral T cell clonotypes detected by TCRB sequencing. According to the authors, sample limitations meant that analyses of patient blood samples could not be reproduced. Availability determined which PBMC samples were chosen for TCRB deep sequencing.

Libraries came from the immunoSEQ multiplex PCR assay. The hsTCRB Kit was used according to the manufacturer's protocol to amplify rearranged TCR beta chain sequences. TCRB libraries were sequenced on an Illumina MiSeq. Per the source publication's procedure: Demultiplexing, trimming and gene mapping were performed with the kit vendor's proprietary platform. This immuneACCESS table, as held by TCRdb, lists in-frame sequences with V and J called but not all clones. Of the missing ones, under half trace to an unresolved V gene in checked studies; the others have no known cause. Clone size and the V and J calls come from that table; the DNA yielded D and trimming. The sample table records around 92,000 clones; under 90% of these occur just once. The top ten hold approximately 8% of the sample. The sample holds one count of this clone. No antigen is known for it. No per-base quality is available; no much larger clone lies one base away.

V is pared back by 3 bases and J by 3 bases, with 8 bases lying between the germline termini. From the cysteine up to the phenylalanine, the CDR3 has a length of 13 residues. Here the CDR3 DNA is all that survives: 39 bases in frame from base 1. For CDR1 and CDR2, the germline V gene lists SGHDT and YYEEEE. The sample's time point label, in plain terms: baseline, week 1 (first vaccination visit). The treatment or condition label for this specimen denotes: pre-vaccination baseline after standard-of-care therapy. All donors had newly diagnosed IDH1-mutant astrocytomas of WHO grade 3 or 4 that showed loss of nuclear ATRX. The samples were drawn from NOA16, a multicentre, single-arm, open-label phase I trial in Germany that tested a mutant IDH1 peptide vaccine in humans for the first time. For immunogenicity testing, the blood drawn at visit V03 was used as the baseline sample. Genomic DNA for TCRB sequencing was extracted from EDTA blood using the DNeasy Blood and Tissue Kit.

The source material was PBMCs, sampled from a glioma patient treated with radiotherapy, temozolomide or both. The V gene is TRBV5-6 and the J gene is TRBJ2-3, with the identity of the D gene unclear. This TCR derives from a woman in her fifties or sixties with glioma. The CDR3 is CASSSGLTDTQYF. The nucleotide sequence is given as TGTGCCAGCAGCTCGGGTCTTACAGATACGCAGTATTTT.